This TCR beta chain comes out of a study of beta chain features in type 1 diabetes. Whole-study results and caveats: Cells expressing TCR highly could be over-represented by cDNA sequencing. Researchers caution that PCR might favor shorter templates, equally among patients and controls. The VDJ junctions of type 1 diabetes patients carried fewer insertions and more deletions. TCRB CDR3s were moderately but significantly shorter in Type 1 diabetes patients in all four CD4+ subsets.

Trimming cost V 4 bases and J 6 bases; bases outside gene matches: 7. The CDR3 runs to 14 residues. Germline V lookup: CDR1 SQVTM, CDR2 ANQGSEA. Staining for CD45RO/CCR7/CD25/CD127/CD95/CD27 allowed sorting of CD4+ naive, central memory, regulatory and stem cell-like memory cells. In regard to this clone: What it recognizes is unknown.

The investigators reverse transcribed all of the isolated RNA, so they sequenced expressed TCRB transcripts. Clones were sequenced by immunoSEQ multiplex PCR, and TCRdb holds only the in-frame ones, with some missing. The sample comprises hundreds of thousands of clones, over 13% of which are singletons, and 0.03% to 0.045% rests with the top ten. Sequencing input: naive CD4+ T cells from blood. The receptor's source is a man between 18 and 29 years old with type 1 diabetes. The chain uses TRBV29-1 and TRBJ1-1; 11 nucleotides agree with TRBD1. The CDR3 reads CSVAAGTGGSEAFF. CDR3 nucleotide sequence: TGCAGCGTTGCGGCCGGGACAGGGGGTTCTGAAGCTTTCTTT.